One and the same sample provided the 14 T cell receptor beta chains below, sequenced in a study of T cells in Graves' hyperthyroidism and ophthalmopathy. The CDR3 regions of TCR beta were amplified from RNA transcripts. The primer set for the first-round RT-PCR of the TCR CDR3 was HTBI. One entry per CDR3 protein, called by TCRdb with MiXCR from the multiplex PCR reads. The sample consists of a few hundred thousand distinct CDR3 sequences, roughly 14% of them appearing once. Sequenced sample: blood. These receptors all come from a woman aged 25 to 39 with Graves' hyperthyroidism.

This clonotype appeared once. The V and J genes are TRBV9 and TRBJ2-2; TRBD2 matches 14 bases. This CDR3 is built from 16 residues. The germline V gene has CDR1 SGDLS and CDR2 YYNGEE. V dropped 2 bases and J dropped 4; count of bases not matched to a gene: 1. In nucleotides, the CDR3 is TGTGCCAGCAGCGTGGGGACTAGCGGGAGCACCGGGGAGCTGTTTTTT. Its protein is CASSVGTSGSTGELFF.

The rearrangement links TRBV4-1 to TRBJ2-4, with a weak D call TRBD1 (7 bases). The CDR3 extends over 18 amino acids. The germline V and J ends were trimmed by 1 base and 0 bases, with 16 bases remaining between them. Germline CDR1 is MGHRA and CDR2 is YSYEKL. The DNA for the CDR3 is TGCGCCAGCAGCCAAGGGTCTACCAGGGGGGTAGCCAAAAACATTCAGTACTTC. As protein: CASSQGSTRGVAKNIQYF.

This clonotype has at least ten counts. The rearrangement uses TRBV5-1 and TRBJ2-1; TRBD1 might be the D (6 bases). V lost 1 base to trimming and J lost 5 bases, with 10 bases between them. This CDR3 comprises 14 residues. Germline-derived CDR1 and CDR2 are SGHRS and YFSETQ. Written as DNA, the CDR3 is TGCGCCAGCAGCTTGACAGGGTTTGACAATGAGCAGTTCTTC. It codes for CASSLTGFDNEQFF.

At least ten counts were recorded for this clonotype. The CDR3: CASSSGLGNEQFF. The DNA for the CDR3 is TGTGCCAGCTCATCGGGCCTTGGCAATGAGCAGTTCTTC. This chain links TRBV18 with TRBJ2-1, with D hard to call. Germline loops: CDR1 KGHSH, CDR2 LQKENI. CDR3 length: 13 amino acids. Trimming cost V 5 bases and J 6 bases, with 11 bases left between them. The full variable domain, in which reference TRBV18 and TRBJ2-1 provide the parts outside the CDR3, is NAGVMQNPRHLVRRRGQEARLRCSPMKGHSHVYWYRQLPEEGLKFMVYLQKENIIDESGMPKERFSAEFPKEGPSILRIQQVVRGDSAAYFCASSSGLGNEQFFGPGTRLTVL.

This clonotype was seen repeatedly, ten times or more. The chain couples TRBV7-9 to TRBJ2-1; 12 positions agree with TRBD2. In germline, CDR1 is SEHNR, CDR2 FQNEAQ (reference sequence). This CDR3 is 16 amino acids long. The V and J ends lost 5 bases and 5 bases, in that order; junction bases with no gene match: 7. This CDR3 is CASSVTSGRLHNEQFF. DNA for the CDR3: TGTGCCAGCAGCGTTACTAGCGGGAGGTTGCACAATGAGCAGTTCTTC.

This clonotype was counted at least ten times. This chain connects TRBV7-9 to TRBJ2-1, with 12 bases aligning to TRBD2. V dropped 4 bases and J dropped 2; count of bases not matched to a gene: 6. Germline V lookup: CDR1 SEHNR, CDR2 FQNEAQ (reference sequence). The CDR3 covers 17 residues. The CDR3 here is CASSSGLAGGPYNEQFF. The CDR3 DNA is TGTGCCAGCAGCTCGGGACTAGCGGGCGGCCCCTACAATGAGCAGTTCTTC.

This clonotype has at least ten counts. This chain links TRBV11-2 with TRBJ1-1; D is undetermined. The CDR3 loop spans 14 amino acids. V shed 1 base and J shed 4 bases, with 10 bases lying between them. Germline lookup yields CDR1 SGHAT and CDR2 FQNNGV. CDR3 loop: CASSLVPSATEAFF. The CDR3 nucleotides read TGTGCCAGCAGCTTAGTCCCATCGGCCACTGAAGCTTTCTTT.

The gene calls are TRBV5-1 and TRBJ2-2; D gene uncertain. The germline CDR1 and CDR2 sequences are SGHRS and YFSETQ. The V end was cut by 6 bases, the J end by 1 base, with 10 bases between. The CDR3 consists of 14 residues. CDR3 sequence (DNA): TGCGCCAGCAAAACCTTGCAGAACACCGGGGAGCTGTTTTTT. Translation: CASKTLQNTGELFF.

This clonotype was found many times. The chain couples TRBV20-1 to TRBJ2-7; D might be TRBD1 or TRBD2, each matching 5 bases. Germline values: CDR1 DFQATT, CDR2 SNEGSKA (reference sequence). CDR3 length equals 13 residues. The V end was cut by 0 bases, the J end by 6 bases, with 12 bases between. For the CDR3, the DNA is TGCAGTGCTAGAGACGGGACCATCACCGAGCAGTACTTC. Translated: CSARDGTITEQYF.

This clonotype has just a few counts. The rearrangement links TRBV6-2 or TRBV6-3 to TRBJ2-3; 13 nucleotides agree with TRBD2. This CDR3 has 18 amino acids. Trimming cost V 6 bases and J 0 bases; bases outside gene matches: 9. Germline CDR1 and CDR2: MNHEY and SVGEGT. The DNA for the CDR3 is TGTGCCAGCAGGCCTGGACTAGCGGGAGCCTCTAGCACAGATACGCAGTATTTT. Translated: CASRPGLAGASSTDTQYF.

This clonotype was detected ten times or more. The chain is built from TRBV5-1 and TRBJ2-7; D is ambiguous. V was clipped by 4 bases and J by 3 bases, with 14 bases between them. The germline gives CDR1 SGHRS, CDR2 YFSETQ. CDR3 length: 14 amino acids. This CDR3 reads CASSLRPGFYEQYF. DNA of the CDR3: TGCGCCAGCAGCCTACGACCGGGTTTCTACGAGCAGTACTTC. Full variable domain (missing parts from reference TRBV5-1 and TRBJ2-7): KAGVTQTPRYLIKTRGQQVTLSCSPISGHRSVSWYQQTPGQGLQFLFEYFSETQRNKGNFPGRFSGRQFSNSRSEMNVSTLELGDSALYLCASSLRPGFYEQYFGPGTRLTVT.

This clonotype came up many times. This chain joins TRBV7-9 and TRBJ2-5; perhaps TRBD2 as D (5 bases). Germline V gives CDR1 SEHNR, CDR2 FQNEAQ (reference sequence). The CDR3 is made up of 16 amino acids. V was trimmed by 4 bases and J by 2 bases, leaving 17 bases between them. CDR3 DNA: TGTGCCAGCAGCTCCCCTAGGATCGGGGAACAAGAGACCCAGTACTTC. This gives the protein CASSSPRIGEQETQYF.

The V and J genes are TRBV5-1 and TRBJ2-5, with TRBD2 identical over 8 bases. CDR1 SGHRS and CDR2 YFSETQ come from the germline V gene. CDR3 size: 15 residues. V lost 0 bases and J lost 5; bases outside the gene matches: 6. Here the CDR3 reads CASSLVSSGSETQYF. The CDR3 DNA is TGCGCCAGCAGCTTGGTATCCAGCGGGAGTGAGACCCAGTACTTC.

The sample holds many counts of this clonotype. The V call is TRBV5-6, the J call TRBJ2-2, with 10 bases fitting TRBD1. CDR1 is SGHDT, CDR2 YYEEEE, per germline. This CDR3 comprises 15 residues. With 4 bases clipped from V and 6 bases from J, the junction kept 6 bases outside the gene matches. The CDR3 region has the DNA TGTGCCAGCAGCAGGGGGACAGGGGTCTCCGGGGAGCTGTTTTTT. Translation: CASSRGTGVSGELFF.